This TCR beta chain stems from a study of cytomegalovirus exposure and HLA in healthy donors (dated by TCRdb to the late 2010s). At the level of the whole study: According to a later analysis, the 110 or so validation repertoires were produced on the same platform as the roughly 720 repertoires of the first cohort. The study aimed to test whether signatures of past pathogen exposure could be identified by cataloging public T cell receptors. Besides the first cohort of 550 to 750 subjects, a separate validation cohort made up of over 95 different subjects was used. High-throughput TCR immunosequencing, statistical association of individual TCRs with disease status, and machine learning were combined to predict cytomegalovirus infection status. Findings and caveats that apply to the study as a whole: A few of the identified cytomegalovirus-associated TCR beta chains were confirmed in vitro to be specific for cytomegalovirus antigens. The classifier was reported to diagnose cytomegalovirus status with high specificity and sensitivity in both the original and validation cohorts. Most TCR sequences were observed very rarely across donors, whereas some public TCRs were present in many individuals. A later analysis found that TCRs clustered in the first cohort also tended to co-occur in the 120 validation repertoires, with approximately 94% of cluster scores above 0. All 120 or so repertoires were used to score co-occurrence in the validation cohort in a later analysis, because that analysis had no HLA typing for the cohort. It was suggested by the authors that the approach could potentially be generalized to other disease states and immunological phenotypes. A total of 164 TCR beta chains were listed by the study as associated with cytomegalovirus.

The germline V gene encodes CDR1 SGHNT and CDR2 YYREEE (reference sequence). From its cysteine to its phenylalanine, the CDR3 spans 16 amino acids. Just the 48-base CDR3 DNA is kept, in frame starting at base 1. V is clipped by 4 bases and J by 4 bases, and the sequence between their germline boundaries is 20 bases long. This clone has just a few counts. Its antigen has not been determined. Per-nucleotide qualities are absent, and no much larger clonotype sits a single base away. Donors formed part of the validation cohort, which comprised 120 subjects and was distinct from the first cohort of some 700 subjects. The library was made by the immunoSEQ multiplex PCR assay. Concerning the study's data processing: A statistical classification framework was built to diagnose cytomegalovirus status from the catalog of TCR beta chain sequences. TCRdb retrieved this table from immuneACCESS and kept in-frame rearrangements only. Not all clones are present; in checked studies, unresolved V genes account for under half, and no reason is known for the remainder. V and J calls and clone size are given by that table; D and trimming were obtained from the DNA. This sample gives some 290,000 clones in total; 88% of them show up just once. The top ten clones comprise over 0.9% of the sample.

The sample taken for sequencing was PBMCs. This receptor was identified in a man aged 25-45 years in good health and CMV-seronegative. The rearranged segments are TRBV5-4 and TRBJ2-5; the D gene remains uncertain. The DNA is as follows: TGTGCCAGCAGCCCCGGCAGGCCCGCTTTTCGAGAGACCCAGTACTTC. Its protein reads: CASSPGRPAFRETQYF.